This T cell receptor beta chain was observed in a study of T cell responses to AZD1222 COVID-19 vaccine. Looking at the study overall: Pooling was applied to second doses at about 4 or about 12 weeks.

Whole-study findings and limits: Recipients of two AZD1222 doses showed rising Spike-specific TCR breadth and depth. As reported, nearly half of all spike-specific TCRs target variant regions that are unmutated. Clonal diversity may have been underestimated, and the donors were mostly white British, with more females than males.

The CDR3 has 14 residues. The ends lost 4 bases at V and 4 bases at J; junction bases unmatched: 7. The V gene's germline CDR1 is SQVTM and CDR2 ANQGSEA. Sequencing was performed with immunoSEQ multiplex PCR; in TCRdb, only in-frame clones are kept and a portion is missing. The sample has around 130,000 clones; 80% to 95% are singletons. This clone was counted a single time. Its target is not known. V usage is TRBV29-1 and J usage is TRBJ2-3; 8 positions match TRBD2. This clonotype originated in an adult in good health. The source was peripheral blood, collected on day 0 of AZD1222 vaccination. The CDR3 protein is CSVVASGPPDTQYF. The CDR3, as DNA: TGCAGCGTTGTGGCTAGCGGGCCCCCAGATACGCAGTATTTT.